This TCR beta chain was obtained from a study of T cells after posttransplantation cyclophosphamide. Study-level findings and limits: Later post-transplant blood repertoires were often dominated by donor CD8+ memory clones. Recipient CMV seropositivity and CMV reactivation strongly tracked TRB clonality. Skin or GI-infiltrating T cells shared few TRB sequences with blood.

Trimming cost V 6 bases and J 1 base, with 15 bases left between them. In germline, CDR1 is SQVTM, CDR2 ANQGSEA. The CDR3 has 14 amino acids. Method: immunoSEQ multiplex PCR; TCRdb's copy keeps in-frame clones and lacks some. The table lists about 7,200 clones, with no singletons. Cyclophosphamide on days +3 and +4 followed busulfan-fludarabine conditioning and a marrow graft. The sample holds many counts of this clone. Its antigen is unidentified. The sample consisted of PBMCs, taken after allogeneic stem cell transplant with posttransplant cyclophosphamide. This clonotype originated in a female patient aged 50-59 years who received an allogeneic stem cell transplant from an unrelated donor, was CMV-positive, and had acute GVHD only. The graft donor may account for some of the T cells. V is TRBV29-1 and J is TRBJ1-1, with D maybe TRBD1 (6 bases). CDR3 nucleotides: TGCAGCGTCCAGCCGGGACACCAGAACACTGAAGCTTTCTTT. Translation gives CSVQPGHQNTEAFF.